This T cell receptor beta chain emerged from a study of type 1 regulatory T cells (dated by TCRdb to the early 2020s). With respect to the entire study: The study characterized an in vitro protocol that generated a Tr1-enriched, alloantigen-specific CD4 T cell product named T-allo10. T-allo10 was being evaluated clinically in patients with hematological malignancies who were receiving allogeneic hematopoietic stem cell transplantation.

Specificity for host alloantigens, anergy, and the capacity for alloantigen-specific suppression were described as properties of donor-derived T-allo10 cells. Per the germline V gene, KGHSH is the CDR1 and LQKENI is the CDR2. Germline trimming amounts to 4 bases on V and 7 bases on J, with 9 as the count of junction bases outside the gene matches. Spanning cysteine to phenylalanine, the CDR3 consists of 17 amino acids. The only DNA kept is the CDR3, 51 bases in frame from the first base. The instrument given in TCRdb is Illumina MiSeq. TCRdb's own reprocessing of the public reads used fastp at Q25 and MiXCR and kept productive beta chains. Rows with a matching CDR3 protein are joined into one entry that keeps the most common DNA and genes. Within this sample are roughly 67,000 distinct CDR3 sequences, with around 57% of them counted one time only. Together, the top ten hold about 8% of the sample.

Regarding this clonotype: Its antigen specificity is not known. Base qualities are missing; no much larger clone stands one base away.

The chain links TRBV18 with TRBJ2-1; 14 of the junction bases match TRBD2. This TCR was recovered from a human donor in good health. Sequenced: cultured T cells, either the whole culture or a sorted T cell fraction (not recorded which). The cell subset or site label corresponds to: Tr1-enriched cell product generated in vitro against host alloantigens. The nucleotides are TGTGCCAGCTCACAGCTGACTAGCGGGAGGGCGGGGAATGAGCAGTTCTTC. Its protein product is CASSQLTSGRAGNEQFF.